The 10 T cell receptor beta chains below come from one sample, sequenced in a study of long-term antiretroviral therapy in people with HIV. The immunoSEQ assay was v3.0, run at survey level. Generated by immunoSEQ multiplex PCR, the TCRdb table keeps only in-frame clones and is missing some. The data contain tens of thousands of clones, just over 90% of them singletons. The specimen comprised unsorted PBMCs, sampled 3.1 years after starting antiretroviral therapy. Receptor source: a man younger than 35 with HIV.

The CDR3 is CASSEVVSGGVYEQYF. Here the CDR3 DNA reads TGTGCCAGCAGTGAAGTTGTTAGCGGGGGTGTCTACGAGCAGTACTTC. The chain uses TRBV6-1 and TRBJ2-7; TRBD2 matches at 9 bases. The V and J ends lost 1 base and 3 bases, in that order; junction bases with no gene match: 7. Germline CDR1 is MNHNS and CDR2 is SASEGT. The CDR3 sequence is 16 residues long.

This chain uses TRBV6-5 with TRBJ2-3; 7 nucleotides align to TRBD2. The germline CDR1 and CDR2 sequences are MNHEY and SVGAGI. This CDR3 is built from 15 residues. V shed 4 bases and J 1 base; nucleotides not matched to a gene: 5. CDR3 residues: CASSSPGLGTDTQYF. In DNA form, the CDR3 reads TGTGCCAGCAGTTCCCCCGGACTAGGCACAGATACGCAGTATTTT.

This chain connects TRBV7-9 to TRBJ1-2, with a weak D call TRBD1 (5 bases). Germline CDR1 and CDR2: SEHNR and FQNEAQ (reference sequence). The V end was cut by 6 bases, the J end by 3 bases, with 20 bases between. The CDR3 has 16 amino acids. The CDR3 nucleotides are TGTGCCAGCAGTCAGACCCTAGGGGCACCTGACTATGGCTACACCTTC. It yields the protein CASSQTLGAPDYGYTF.

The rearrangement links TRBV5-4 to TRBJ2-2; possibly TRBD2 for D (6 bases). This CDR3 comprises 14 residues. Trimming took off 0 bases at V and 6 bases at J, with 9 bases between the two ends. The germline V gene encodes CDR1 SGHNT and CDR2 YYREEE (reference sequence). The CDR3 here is CASSLASDAGELFF. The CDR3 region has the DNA TGTGCCAGCAGCTTGGCTAGCGACGCCGGGGAGCTGTTTTTT.

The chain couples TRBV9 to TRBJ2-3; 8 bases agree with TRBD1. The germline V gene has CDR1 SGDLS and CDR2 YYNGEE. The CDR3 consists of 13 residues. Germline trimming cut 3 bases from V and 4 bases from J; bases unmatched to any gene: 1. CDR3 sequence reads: CASSATGADTQYF. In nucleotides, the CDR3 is TGTGCCAGCAGCGCGACAGGGGCAGATACGCAGTATTTT.

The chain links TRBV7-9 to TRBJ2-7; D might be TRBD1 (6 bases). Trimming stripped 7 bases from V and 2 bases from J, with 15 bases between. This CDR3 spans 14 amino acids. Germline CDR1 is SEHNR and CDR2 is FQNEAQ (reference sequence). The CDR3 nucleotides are TGTGCCAGCAACCTACAGGGAAAACCCTACGAGCAGTACTTC. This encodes CASNLQGKPYEQYF.

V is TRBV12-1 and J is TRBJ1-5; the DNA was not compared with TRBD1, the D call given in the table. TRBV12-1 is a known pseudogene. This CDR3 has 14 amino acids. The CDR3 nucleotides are TGTGCCAGCAGCTGCCGGGACAACGGCCAGCCCCAGCATTTT. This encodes CASSCRDNGQPQHF.

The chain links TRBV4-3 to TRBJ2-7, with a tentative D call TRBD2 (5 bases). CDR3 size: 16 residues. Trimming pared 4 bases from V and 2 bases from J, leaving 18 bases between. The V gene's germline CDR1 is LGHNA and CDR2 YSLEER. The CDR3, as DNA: TGCGCCAGCAGCCCCTCTTCAAGTGAGGGCCCCTACGAGCAGTACTTC. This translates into CASSPSSSEGPYEQYF.

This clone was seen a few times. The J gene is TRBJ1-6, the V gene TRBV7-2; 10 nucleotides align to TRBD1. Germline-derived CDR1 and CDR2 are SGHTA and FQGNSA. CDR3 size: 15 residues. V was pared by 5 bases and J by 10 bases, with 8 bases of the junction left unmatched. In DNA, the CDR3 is TGTGCCAGCAGCGTCTCCGGGACAGGGGAATCACCCCTCCACTTT. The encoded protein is CASSVSGTGESPLHF.

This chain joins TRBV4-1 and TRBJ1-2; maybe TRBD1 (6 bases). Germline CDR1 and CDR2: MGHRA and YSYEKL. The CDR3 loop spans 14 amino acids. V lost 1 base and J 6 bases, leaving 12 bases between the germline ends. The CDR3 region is CASSQALGHDGYTF. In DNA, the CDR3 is TGCGCCAGCAGCCAAGCCCTGGGACACGATGGCTACACCTTC.